The present entry profiles one T cell receptor (beta chain) with its context. What it binds is not known. The data were produced by immunoSEQ multiplex PCR, yet TCRdb's version contains in-frame clones alone and is incomplete. This table has about 140,000 clones, approximately 89% appearing once. CDR3 size: 15 residues. Losses at the gene ends were 5 bases for V and 1 base for J; bases not matched to a gene: 7. From germline, CDR1 is SGHVS and CDR2 FQNEAQ. These data originate in a study of T cell responses to AZD1222 COVID-19 vaccine. Study summary: Second doses that came at about 4 or about 12 weeks were put together. Study-level findings and limits: Two doses of AZD1222 preceded a rise in Spike-specific TCR breadth and depth. Of spike-specific TCRs, nearly half reportedly target regions left unmutated in variants.

Specimen: peripheral blood, collected on day 0 of AZD1222 vaccination. V gene TRBV7-8 combines with J gene TRBJ2-7; 8 nucleotides agree with TRBD1. This sequence was found in an adult in good health. The CDR3 coding sequence is TGTGCCAGCAGCGCATCTAGGGACAGGTCCTACGAGCAGTACTTC. This sequence encodes CASSASRDRSYEQYF.